The next 9 T cell receptor beta chains were all read from a single sample in a study of blood T cells in healthy people across ages. Sample-barcoded 5' priming and a J-beta primer mix drove a second PCR of roughly 7 to 11 cycles. TCRdb re-called the 5' RACE reads with MiXCR, one entry per CDR3 protein. There are around 780,000 distinct CDR3 sequences in the sample; around 24% occur only once, and over 2.5% lies in the top ten. The same specimen was also included in a second study, on T cells of mothers and their children.

The material sequenced was blood. Every receptor here comes from a boy aged 5-17 years in good health.

This clonotype was counted many times. The chain uses TRBV18 and TRBJ2-5; no clear D. The CDR3 sequence is 14 residues long. Germline CDR1 and CDR2: KGHSH and LQKENI. Deletions cut 3 bases from V and 0 bases from J, with 8 bases between. As DNA, the CDR3 is TGTGCCAGCTCACCGAGCAGGAACCAAGAGACCCAGTACTTC. Translation gives CASSPSRNQETQYF.

In this sample, this clonotype turned up a few times. The chain uses TRBV5-1 and TRBJ1-4; no clear D gene. V was cut by 4 bases and J by 9 bases, with 19 bases left in between. This CDR3 has 15 amino acids. Germline CDR1 reads SGHRS; CDR2 reads YFSETQ. For the CDR3, the DNA is TGCGCCAGCAGCCGTACAAGAATGGGGAGTAAAAAACTGTTTTTT. Translated, it gives CASSRTRMGSKKLFF.

The chain carries TRBV7-9 and TRBJ2-7; a weak D match, TRBD1 (6 bases). The V end was cut by 5 bases, the J end by 3 bases, with 29 bases between. The CDR3 is 19 residues long. Germline V gene lookup returns CDR1 SEHNR and CDR2 FQNEAQ (reference sequence). CDR3 protein: CASSPLGDRNNSKNYEQYF. The CDR3 DNA follows: TGTGCCAGCAGCCCCCTCGGCGACAGGAACAATTCAAAAAACTACGAGCAGTACTTC.

The chain joins TRBV9 to TRBJ2-3; D unclear. The CDR3 is 14 amino acids. Deletions cut 1 base from V and 4 bases from J, with 10 bases between. Germline V gives CDR1 SGDLS, CDR2 YYNGEE. CDR3: CASSVWTESDTQYF. The CDR3 DNA sequence: TGTGCCAGCAGCGTATGGACCGAGTCAGATACGCAGTATTTT. The full variable domain, with the rest looked up from reference TRBV9 and TRBJ2-3, is DSGVTQTPKHLITATGQRVTLRCSPRSGDLSVYWYQQSLDQGLQFLIQYYNGEERAKGNILERFSAQQFPDLHSELNLSSLELGDSALYFCASSVWTESDTQYFGPGTRLTVL.

The rearrangement joins TRBV2 to TRBJ2-1, with D perhaps matching TRBD1 (6 bases). Germline V gene lookup returns CDR1 SNHLY and CDR2 FYNNEI. This CDR3 has 12 residues. V was cut by 4 bases and J by 7 bases, with 8 bases left in between. The CDR3 spells CASSVQGNEQFF. The DNA of the CDR3 is TGTGCCAGCAGTGTACAGGGTAATGAGCAGTTCTTC.

The chain employs TRBV7-9 and TRBJ1-1, with a possible D match to TRBD1 (5 bases). Trimming took off 9 bases at V and 0 bases at J, with 11 bases between the two ends. This CDR3 has 13 amino acids. CDR1 and CDR2 from the germline V gene are SEHNR and FQNEAQ (reference sequence). CDR3 in DNA: TGTGCCAGAAGCAAACAGGTGAACACTGAAGCTTTCTTT. It codes for CARSKQVNTEAFF.

The CDR3 sequence is CASSNLGQRTDTQYF. Here the CDR3 DNA reads TGTGCCAGCAGTAACCTAGGACAGCGCACAGATACGCAGTATTTT. This chain uses TRBV12-3 or TRBV12-4 with TRBJ2-3, with TRBD1 as a possible D gene (6 bases). The length of the CDR3 is 15 residues. V lost 5 bases to trimming and J lost 1 base, with 13 bases between them.

Many counts were recorded for this clonotype. V is TRBV18 and J is TRBJ1-4; weak D call: TRBD1 (6 bases). CDR3 length equals 15 residues. The germline CDR1 and CDR2 sequences are KGHSH and LQKENI. V gave up 4 bases and J gave up 6 bases, with 15 bases separating them. The CDR3 bases are TGTGCCAGCTCACGATCACAGGGTGACGATGAAAAACTGTTTTTT. This translates into CASSRSQGDDEKLFF.

This clonotype occurred many times. V and J are TRBV29-1 and TRBJ2-5, with D tentatively TRBD2 (6 bases). Germline CDR1 is SQVTM and CDR2 is ANQGSEA. Deletions cut 3 bases from V and 1 base from J, with 21 bases between. The CDR3 spans 17 residues. The CDR3: CSVDEVRGSGVQETQYF. The CDR3 DNA sequence: TGCAGCGTTGACGAGGTTCGGGGTTCGGGAGTCCAAGAGACCCAGTACTTC.